The 16 T cell receptor beta chains given below trace back to one sample, sequenced in a study of shared clonotypes between healthy human individuals. The data were produced by immunoSEQ multiplex PCR, yet TCRdb's version contains in-frame clones alone and is incomplete. The repertoire consists of some 1,100,000 clones, with approximately 80% occurring once and the leading ten covering 0.5% to 0.6%. Sample: memory CD4+ T cells from PBMCs. The subset: CD45RA-negative fraction. These receptors all stem from a man aged 18 to 30 in good health. Some clones in this sample may be carry-over from other donors' samples.

At least ten counts were recorded for this clone. The chain joins TRBV5-1 to TRBJ2-6; no firm D call. The germline CDR1 and CDR2 sequences are SGHRS and YFSETQ. This CDR3 has 16 residues. V dropped 1 base and J dropped 4 bases, with 12 bases sitting between them. CDR3 bases: TGCGCCAGCAGCTTGCGGCCCCTGGACGGGGCCAACGTCCTGACTTTC. This gives the protein CASSLRPLDGANVLTF.

As regards this clone: The identical CDR3 is also encoded by other nucleotide sequences in the sample. V and J are TRBV30 and TRBJ2-2; D gene uncertain. CDR3 size: 11 residues. With 5 bases removed from V and 1 base from J, the gap between germline ends came to 2 bases. Looked up from germline, CDR1 is GTSNPN and CDR2 is SVGIG (reference sequence). The CDR3 is CAWVNTGELFF. CDR3 in DNA: TGTGCCTGGGTGAACACCGGGGAGCTGTTTTTT.

The rearrangement joins TRBV28 to TRBJ1-5; 7 positions match TRBD1. The CDR3 spans 15 residues. V shed 5 bases, J shed 0 bases, and the junction held 4 bases outside the gene matches. Germline assignment: CDR1 MDHEN and CDR2 SYDVKM. CDR3 residues: CASSRQGYSNQPQHF. The CDR3 DNA reads as TGTGCCAGCAGTCGACAGGGTTATAGCAATCAGCCCCAGCATTTT.

V and J are TRBV5-1 and TRBJ1-5, with D tentatively TRBD1 (5 bases). Germline CDR1 reads SGHRS; CDR2 reads YFSETQ. This CDR3 comprises 14 residues. V shed 4 bases and J shed 3 bases, with 11 bases lying between them. CDR3 sequence (DNA): TGCGCCAGCAGCCCGGCAGGGTTCAATCAGCCCCAGCATTTT. This encodes CASSPAGFNQPQHF. The variable domain in full, completed from reference TRBV5-1 and TRBJ1-5, reads KAGVTQTPRYLIKTRGQQVTLSCSPISGHRSVSWYQQTPGQGLQFLFEYFSETQRNKGNFPGRFSGRQFSNSRSEMNVSTLELGDSALYLCASSPAGFNQPQHFGDGTRLSIL.

V gene TRBV6-4 combines with J gene TRBJ2-1, with a tentative D call TRBD2 (6 bases). The CDR3 runs to 12 residues. The germline V gene encodes CDR1 MRHNA and CDR2 SNTAGT. V was shortened by 6 bases and J by 10 bases, with 13 bases between the two germline ends. Written as DNA, the CDR3 is TGTGCCAGCAGAGGAATGGGAGGCGAGCAGTTCTTC. Translated: CASRGMGGEQFF.

V and J are TRBV5-6 and TRBJ1-2; the match to TRBD1 covers 9 bases. The CDR3 consists of 14 residues. Germline CDR1 SGHDT, CDR2 YYEEEE. With V trimmed by 4 bases and J by 8 bases, 9 bases remained unmatched. The CDR3 DNA reads as TGTGCCAGCAGCCCTGTCCTTACAGGGGGCGGCTACACCTTC. Translation: CASSPVLTGGGYTF.

V usage is TRBV28 and J usage is TRBJ1-5; the match to TRBD1 covers 9 bases. J lost 7 bases, V lost 2 bases, and 6 bases had no gene match. The CDR3 spans 15 residues. CDR1 is MDHEN, CDR2 SYDVKM, per germline. CDR3 bases: TGTGCCAGCAGTTTAAGGACAGGGGCACGCCAGCCCCAGCATTTT. It is translated as CASSLRTGARQPQHF.

This clone showed up just a few times. V gene TRBV19 combines with J gene TRBJ2-2, with 7 bases fitting TRBD1. CDR1 and CDR2 (germline): LNHDA, SQIVND (reference sequence). The V segment lost 7 bases and the J segment 5 bases; nucleotides outside the gene matches: 10. The CDR3 consists of 15 residues. The CDR3 loop is CASTEGGGWTGELFF. The CDR3, as DNA: TGTGCCAGTACCGAAGGGGGCGGATGGACCGGGGAGCTGTTTTTT.

There are many counts of this clone. The V call is TRBV5-4, the J call TRBJ2-6, with D maybe TRBD2 (6 bases). This CDR3 spans 14 amino acids. Germline CDR1 and CDR2: SGHNT and YYREEE (reference sequence). Between the trimmed V and J ends, which lost 4 bases and 4 bases, there was a span of 9 bases. The CDR3 region is CASSRGTGANVLTF. The CDR3 nucleotides read TGTGCCAGCAGCCGGGGGACCGGGGCCAACGTCCTGACTTTC.

The chain combines TRBV7-2 with TRBJ2-5, with D possibly being TRBD1 (6 bases). The germline gives CDR1 SGHTA, CDR2 FQGNSA. This CDR3 region has 15 residues. Trimming removed 5 bases from V and 2 bases from J, with 15 bases in between. The CDR3 reads CASSRVGQNQETQYF. CDR3 DNA: TGTGCCAGCAGCCGCGTCGGACAGAATCAAGAGACCCAGTACTTC.

The chain is built from TRBV7-9 and TRBJ1-4; 8 bases line up with TRBD1. CDR1 and CDR2 from the germline V gene are SEHNR and FQNEAQ (reference sequence). Unmatched junction bases numbered 4, after V lost 2 bases and J lost 2 bases. The CDR3 totals 16 residues. The CDR3 loop is CASSLYQGATNEKLFF. The CDR3 coding sequence is TGTGCCAGCAGCTTATATCAGGGGGCGACTAATGAAAAACTGTTTTTT.

The chain employs TRBV7-9 and TRBJ1-4; 8 nucleotides line up with TRBD1. V lost 5 bases and J lost 1; bases outside the gene matches: 6. Germline CDR1 SEHNR, CDR2 FQNEAQ (reference sequence). The CDR3 extends over 16 amino acids. As DNA, the CDR3 is TGTGCCAGCAGCATACCCAGGGGGCGAACTAATGAAAAACTGTTTTTT. Residues: CASSIPRGRTNEKLFF.

This chain uses TRBV7-8 with TRBJ1-4, with D possibly matching TRBD1 (5 bases). V lost 1 base to trimming and J lost 8 bases, with 17 bases between them. The CDR3 covers 16 residues. Germline V CDR1 and CDR2: SGHVS, FQNEAQ. CDR3 sequence reads: CASSLVGRRRDEKLFF. The CDR3 DNA sequence: TGTGCCAGCAGCTTAGTAGGGAGGCGGCGGGACGAAAAACTGTTTTTT.

The chain couples TRBV14 to TRBJ2-3, with D perhaps TRBD2 (6 bases). The CDR3 has 15 amino acids. The germline V gene has CDR1 SGHDN and CDR2 FVKESK. Trimming took off 3 bases at V and 0 bases at J, with 10 bases between the two ends. The CDR3 region has the DNA TGTGCCAGCAGCCAGTACGGGACTAGCACAGATACGCAGTATTTT. It yields the protein CASSQYGTSTDTQYF.

The gene calls are TRBV28 and TRBJ2-5, with D unclear. This CDR3 is 11 amino acids long. V lost 3 bases and J 5 bases, leaving 4 bases between the germline ends. Per the germline V gene, CDR1 is MDHEN and CDR2 is SYDVKM. DNA of the CDR3: TGTGCCAGCAGTTTGGCCGAGACCCAGTACTTC. The encoded protein is CASSLAETQYF.

The table lists this clone with a count of one. The chain links TRBV6-5 to TRBJ1-2; 7 bases are a match to TRBD1. After removal of 4 bases from V and 13 bases from J, the junction contained 15 bases not matched to a gene. This CDR3 is 14 amino acids long. Per germline, CDR1 MNHEY and CDR2 SVGAGI. The CDR3 protein is CASSSTATGTSLTF. In DNA form, the CDR3 reads TGTGCCAGCAGTTCCACCGCGACAGGGACTTCGCTCACCTTC.